The TCR beta chain under discussion was sequenced for a study of cytomegalovirus exposure and HLA in healthy donors. Study-wide background: Earlier, 200 million or so T cells were analyzed, and 117 million unique TCR beta sequences were found among them. Findings and limits, study-wide: Reports credit the classifier with highly specific, highly sensitive diagnosis of cytomegalovirus status.

Amplification used 60 Vbeta primers and 13 Jbeta primers. Assay: immunoSEQ multiplex PCR; the TCRdb copy retains only in-frame clones and omits some. This sample yields 120,000 to 150,000 clones, of which about 82% are seen a single time; approximately 4.2% belongs to the top ten. About this clone: The antigen remains unidentified.

Healthy bone marrow donors made up the donors. The sequence was collected from a middle-aged woman in good health and CMV-seropositive. The sample consisted of PBMCs.

CDR3 sequence (DNA): TGTGCCAGCAGCTTTTGGACAGGGCTCGGAGATACGCAGTATTTT. Its translation is CASSFWTGLGDTQYF. This chain links TRBV7-3 with TRBJ2-3, with TRBD1 matching 8 bases. V lost 3 bases and J lost 5; bases outside the gene matches: 7. CDR3 length equals 15 residues. Germline-derived CDR1 and CDR2 are SGHTA and FQGTGA.